The 12 T cell receptor beta chains below were found in one sample sequenced in a study of beta chain features in type 1 diabetes. As every portion of the isolated RNA was reverse transcribed, the sequencing read expressed TCRB transcripts. Here immunoSEQ multiplex PCR was the method, and the copy in TCRdb shows in-frame clones only, minus some. The table shows over 700,000 clones, with 15% to 20% occurring only once. The sequenced material came from naive CD4+ T cells from blood. All receptors come from a woman aged 18 to 35 in good health.

This clone occurred a few times. The chain has TRBV27 and TRBJ2-3; 10 bases are shared with TRBD2. With V trimmed by 7 bases and J by 4 bases, 2 bases remained unmatched. Germline V lookup: CDR1 MNHEY, CDR2 SMNVEV (reference sequence). The CDR3 has 13 residues. This CDR3 is CASKLAGPDTQYF. Here the CDR3 DNA reads TGTGCCAGCAAACTAGCGGGGCCAGATACGCAGTATTTT.

The chain recombines TRBV5-1 with TRBJ2-2, with D hard to call. Germline V gene data show CDR1 as SGHRS and CDR2 as YFSETQ. Trimming pared 6 bases from V and 2 bases from J, leaving 8 bases between. The CDR3 runs to 13 residues. DNA of the CDR3: TGCGCCAGCAAGGGCACCAACACCGGGGAGCTGTTTTTT. Protein sequence: CASKGTNTGELFF.

The J gene is TRBJ1-2, the V gene TRBV6-4, with no clear D. Trimming cost V 7 bases and J 9 bases, with 12 bases left between them. Germline V CDR1 and CDR2: MRHNA, SNTAGT. The CDR3 totals 11 residues. CDR3 protein: CASTPGESYTF. The CDR3 nucleotides read TGTGCCAGCACCCCCGGGGAGAGCTACACCTTC.

This chain uses TRBV19 with TRBJ2-2; D may be TRBD1 (6 bases). The germline CDR1 and CDR2 sequences are LNHDA and SQIVND (reference sequence). With 5 bases removed from V and 10 bases from J, the gap between germline ends came to 20 bases. There are 15 residues in the CDR3. DNA for the CDR3: TGTGCCAGTAGTGACCGGGACACTGGGGACGAGGAGCTGTTTTTT. Its protein is CASSDRDTGDEELFF. The full variable domain, rest sourced from reference TRBV19 and TRBJ2-2, is DGGITQSPKYLFRKEGQNVTLSCEQNLNHDAMYWYRQDPGQGLRLIYYSQIVNDFQKGDIAEGYSVSREKKESFPLTVTSAQKNPTAFYLCASSDRDTGDEELFFGEGSRLTVL.

This clone appeared a few times. The CDR3 DNA reads as TGTGCCAGCAACCCGGGACTGTTGACCTACGAGCAGTACTTC. Protein: CASNPGLLTYEQYF. The chain couples TRBV28 to TRBJ2-7; possibly TRBD2 for D (6 bases). CDR1 MDHEN and CDR2 SYDVKM come from the germline V gene. The CDR3 runs 14 residues. Trimming took off 7 bases at V and 2 bases at J, with 15 bases between the two ends.

This sequence joins TRBV7-8 and TRBJ1-5; a weak D match, TRBD1 (5 bases). Germline V gives CDR1 SGHVS, CDR2 FQNEAQ. The CDR3 runs to 14 residues. V was clipped by 1 base and J by 12 bases, with 16 bases between them. CDR3 bases: TGTGCCAGCAGCTTAGGGGGCAGCCACAGGAGCCAGCATTTT. Translating gives CASSLGGSHRSQHF.

CDR3: CASSVAARINEQFF. CDR3 in DNA: TGTGCCAGCAGCGTAGCCGCCAGGATCAATGAGCAGTTCTTC. The rearrangement joins TRBV9 to TRBJ2-1, with D hard to call. This CDR3 is 14 amino acids long. CDR1 is SGDLS and CDR2 is YYNGEE in the germline V gene. The V gene lost 0 bases and the J gene lost 6 bases, with 10 bases spanning the gap.

In its sample, this clone was seen a few times. The chain's CDR3 is CAGGRGPYEQYF. CDR3 coding DNA: TGTGCCGGCGGGCGAGGGCCCTACGAGCAGTACTTC. This chain joins TRBV10-3 and TRBJ2-7; maybe TRBD2 (5 bases). Germline CDR1 reads ENHRY; CDR2 reads SYGVKD. V gave up 11 bases and J gave up 2 bases, with 13 bases separating them. This CDR3 has 12 amino acids.

The chain recombines TRBV27 with TRBJ1-2, with 9 nucleotides matching TRBD1. The V gene's germline CDR1 is MNHEY and CDR2 SMNVEV (reference sequence). The CDR3 is 17 amino acids. V shed 6 bases and J 2 bases; nucleotides not matched to a gene: 13. The CDR3 DNA is TGTGCCAGCAGCATGAACCGGGACAGGGCTTTGAACTATGGCTACACCTTC. It encodes CASSMNRDRALNYGYTF.

This clone has a handful of counts. The chain uses TRBV21-1 and TRBJ2-5; TRBD1 is taken as the D call from the table, unchecked against the DNA. TRBV21-1 has pseudogene status. The CDR3 runs 17 residues. CDR3 sequence: CASSGPRDRGPVETQYF. CDR3 bases: TGTGCCAGCAGCGGCCCCCGGGACAGGGGGCCTGTGGAGACCCAGTACTTC.

The V call is TRBV6-6, the J call TRBJ2-4; no definite D call. The length of the CDR3 is 11 residues. Per the germline V gene, CDR1 is MNHNY and CDR2 is SVGAGI (reference sequence). Trimming left V 6 bases short and J 9 bases short, with 9 bases between. The CDR3, as DNA: TGTGCCAGCAGCCTAGTGGGCATTCAGTACTTC. Protein: CASSLVGIQYF.

This clone has only a few counts. The rearrangement joins TRBV2 to TRBJ2-5, with TRBD2 matching 12 bases. The V gene end was trimmed by 9 bases and the J gene end by 5 bases; junction bases not matched to a gene: 7. CDR1 and CDR2 from the germline V gene are SNHLY and FYNNEI. There are 14 residues in the CDR3. In DNA, the CDR3 is TGTGCCAGGACGGGACTAGCGGGTGGGGAGACCCAGTACTTC. Translating gives CARTGLAGGETQYF. The full variable domain, with the rest looked up from reference TRBV2 and TRBJ2-5, is EPEVTQTPSHQVTQMGQEVILRCVPISNHLYFYWYRQILGQKVEFLVSFYNNEISEKSEIFDDQFSVERPDGSNFTLKIRSTKLEDSAMYFCARTGLAGGETQYFGPGTRLLVL.